Below, one T cell receptor (beta chain) is given with its context. Its antigen is unknown. CDR1 MGHRA and CDR2 YSYEKL come from the germline V gene. The CDR3 spans 18 residues. The ends lost 3 bases at V and 0 bases at J; junction bases unmatched: 8. The sample belongs to a study of beta chain features in type 1 diabetes. General study points: Significant though moderate, a shortening of TCRB CDR3s appeared in all four CD4+ subsets of Type 1 diabetes patients.

The authors reverse transcribed all of the isolated RNA, so sequencing captured expressed TCRB transcripts. Method: immunoSEQ multiplex PCR; TCRdb's copy keeps in-frame clones and lacks some. The sample records over 600,000 clones, 9.5% to 15% being singletons. The receptor was derived from a man aged 25 to 40 with type 1 diabetes. Material: naive CD4+ T cells from blood. The rearrangement joins TRBV4-1 to TRBJ2-6; TRBD1 matches 7 bases. The CDR3 nucleotides are TGCGCCAGCAGCCATGGACAGGCCCGGGACTCTGGGGCCAACGTCCTGACTTTC. The encoded protein is CASSHGQARDSGANVLTF.